This T cell receptor beta chain was observed in a study of cytomegalovirus exposure and HLA in healthy donors. Across the whole study: An earlier analysis found fewer than 140 million unique TCR beta sequences from around 180 million T cells.

The trim removed 4 bases at V and 2 bases at J, leaving 7 bases unmatched. In germline, CDR1 is SGDLS, CDR2 YYNGEE. The CDR3 totals 16 residues. PCR amplification relied on 60 Vbeta primers (plus 13 Jbeta primers). This table comes from immunoSEQ multiplex PCR, and its TCRdb copy is limited to in-frame clones, with some not included. The data hold 200,000 to 250,000 clones, with approximately 82% observed a single time. Material for sequencing was PBMCs. This TCR came from a male donor in good health and CMV-seronegative. This rearrangement joins TRBV9 to TRBJ1-4, with 8 positions matching TRBD1. In DNA form, the CDR3 reads TGTGCCAGCAGCCGGGACAGGTTTGATACTAATGAAAAACTGTTTTTT. Amino acid sequence: CASSRDRFDTNEKLFF. Variable domain in full (rest from reference TRBV9 and TRBJ1-4): DSGVTQTPKHLITATGQRVTLRCSPRSGDLSVYWYQQSLDQGLQFLIQYYNGEERAKGNILERFSAQQFPDLHSELNLSSLELGDSALYFCASSRDRFDTNEKLFFGSGTQLSVL.